The 8 T cell receptor beta chains presented below share a single source sample, sequenced in a study of cytomegalovirus exposure and HLA in healthy donors. A multiplex PCR was run with 60 Vbeta primers and 13 Jbeta primers. TCRdb's copy holds only in-frame clones and misses some; the assay was immunoSEQ multiplex PCR. Seen here are 110,000 to 150,000 clones, more than 9.5% observed once, and the top ten hold approximately 1.7%. The sequencing sample was made of PBMCs. Source of these receptors: a man between 50 and 59 years old in good health and CMV-seronegative.

The chain links TRBV7-3 to TRBJ2-3; 9 nucleotides align to TRBD1. Germline V CDR1 and CDR2: SGHTA, FQGTGA. With 5 bases clipped from V and 3 bases from J, the junction kept 6 bases outside the gene matches. The CDR3 extends over 15 amino acids. CDR3 bases: TGTGCCAGCAGCCAAAACAGGGGGCTTACAGATACGCAGTATTTT. As protein: CASSQNRGLTDTQYF.

The chain combines TRBV30 with TRBJ1-2; D gene uncertain. This CDR3 spans 14 amino acids. V dropped 2 bases and J dropped 5 bases, with 15 bases sitting between them. Germline values: CDR1 GTSNPN, CDR2 SVGIG (reference sequence). The CDR3 spells CAWSRVHRGYGYTF. The DNA for the CDR3 is TGTGCCTGGAGTCGAGTGCACCGCGGTTATGGCTACACCTTC. Together with reference TRBV30 and TRBJ1-2, the CDR3 gives the full variable domain: SQTIHQWPATLVQPVGSPLSLECTVEGTSNPNLYWYRQAAGRGLQLLFYSVGIGQISSEVPQNLSASRPQDRQFILSSKKLLLSDSGFYLCAWSRVHRGYGYTFGSGTRLTVV.

This clone showed up just a few times. Written as DNA, the CDR3 is TGTGCCAGCAGCCGCCGGGACACCCAAAATAGTGAGCAGTTCTTC. This encodes CASSRRDTQNSEQFF. The genes are TRBV11-3 and TRBJ2-1, with D maybe TRBD1 (6 bases). The CDR3 contains 15 residues. The V and J ends lost 5 bases and 9 bases respectively, with 20 bases between them. The germline gives CDR1 SGHNT, CDR2 YENEEA.

V gene TRBV21-1 combines with J gene TRBJ2-7; the tabulated D call, TRBD1, remains unverified against the DNA. TRBV21-1 is labeled a pseudogene. The length of the CDR3 is 13 residues. CDR3 region: CASITDRDYEQYF. The CDR3 DNA is TGTGCCAGTATCACGGACAGAGACTACGAGCAGTACTTC.

This clone was recorded a few times. V usage is TRBV30 and J usage is TRBJ2-1; TRBD1 is a possible D gene (5 bases). CDR3 length: 14 amino acids. CDR1 is GTSNPN, CDR2 SVGIG, per germline (reference sequence). V lost 3 bases and J lost 5, with 14 bases in between. The CDR3 reads CAWSGWTLNNEQFF. The DNA for the CDR3 is TGTGCCTGGAGCGGGTGGACACTCAACAATGAGCAGTTCTTC.

This chain joins TRBV5-1 and TRBJ2-3; 8 bases map to TRBD2. The V segment lost 3 bases and the J segment 5 bases; nucleotides outside the gene matches: 8. This CDR3 spans 15 amino acids. CDR1 is SGHRS, CDR2 YFSETQ, per germline. Here the CDR3 reads CASSSPSGRVDTQYF. CDR3 DNA: TGCGCCAGCAGCTCCCCCAGCGGGAGAGTAGATACGCAGTATTTT. Combining the CDR3 with reference TRBV5-1 and TRBJ2-3 gives the whole variable domain KAGVTQTPRYLIKTRGQQVTLSCSPISGHRSVSWYQQTPGQGLQFLFEYFSETQRNKGNFPGRFSGRQFSNSRSEMNVSTLELGDSALYLCASSSPSGRVDTQYFGPGTRLTVL.

This chain joins TRBV6-5 and TRBJ1-2; 8 bases line up with TRBD1. The germline gives CDR1 MNHEY, CDR2 SVGAGI. The ends lost 7 bases at V and 3 bases at J; junction bases unmatched: 10. This CDR3 has 15 residues. The CDR3 is CASTPRTGRYYGYTF. CDR3 coding DNA: TGTGCCAGCACCCCTCGGACAGGGCGTTACTATGGCTACACCTTC.

This rearrangement joins TRBV29-1 to TRBJ2-7; 9 positions match TRBD2. The trim removed 4 bases at V and 3 bases at J, leaving 7 bases unmatched. The CDR3 is 14 residues long. CDR1 is SQVTM and CDR2 is ANQGSEA in the germline V gene. The CDR3 is CSVGLAGGVYEQYF. CDR3 DNA: TGCAGCGTTGGCCTGGCGGGAGGGGTCTACGAGCAGTACTTC.